This is a list of T cell receptor beta chains from one sample in a study of blood T cell repertoires in COVID-19. The method was immunoSEQ multiplex PCR; TCRdb's version includes in-frame clones alone and lacks a portion of them. Of about 400,000 clones in the sample, more than 85% were seen once. Sequencing was performed on peripheral blood. These receptors originate from a woman in her 30s with acute or convalescent COVID-19. Both conserved end residues are part of each CDR3. The D gene is left open where the match is weak. The size of a clone is reported for some rows only, either as once, few or many, or as a class for expanded clones.

d_call clone_size j_call cdr3_length v_call cdr3_nt cdr3_aa
- - TRBJ1-2 11 TRBV2 TGTGCCAGCTACGCGGGAGTGGGCTACACCTTC CASYAGVGYTF
TRBD2 - TRBJ2-1 15 TRBV6-5 TGTGCCAGCAGCGGTCTGGCGGGGGGGCCAGGTGAGCAGTTCTTC CASSGLAGGPGEQFF
- - TRBJ1-6 14 TRBV25-1 TGTGCCAGCAGTGACCGCTCCTATAATTCACCCCTCCACTTT CASSDRSYNSPLHF
- - TRBJ1-6 14 TRBV28 TGTGCCAGCACAGCTACACTAGGCAATTCACCCCTCCACTTT CASTATLGNSPLHF
- - TRBJ1-1 16 TRBV7-9 TGTGCCAGCAGCCCATATGCTTATACAGGGAACACTGAAGCTTTCTTT CASSPYAYTGNTEAFF
- - TRBJ2-1 15 TRBV5-1 TGCGCCAGCAGCTTCGGTGAGGGTTCCTACAATGAGCAGTTCTTC CASSFGEGSYNEQFF
TRBD1 - TRBJ1-1 15 TRBV4-2 TGTGCCAGCAGCCAAGATAATAAGGGGGCGAGTGAAGCTTTCTTT CASSQDNKGASEAFF
- once TRBJ1-2 18 TRBV15 TGTGCCACCAGCAGAGATGGGAGGGGACGAACTTCTAACTATGGCTACACCTTC CATSRDGRGRTSNYGYTF
TRBD1 - TRBJ2-7 13 TRBV2 TGTGCCAGCTTAGGGACAGATGGTAACGAGCAGTACTTC CASLGTDGNEQYF
TRBD2 - TRBJ2-1 15 TRBV5-1 TGCGCCAGCAGCTTTAGCGGGGCTGCCTACAATGAGCAGTTCTTC CASSFSGAAYNEQFF
TRBD2 once TRBJ2-1 14 TRBV24-1 TGTGCCACCAGCGAGCGGGGCCCCTACAATGAGCAGTTCTTC CATSERGPYNEQFF
- - TRBJ2-7 13 TRBV9 TGTGCCAGCAGCGTGGAGGACGGCGGCGAGCAGTACTTC CASSVEDGGEQYF
- few TRBJ1-6 15 TRBV2 TGTGCCAGCAGTGAATCTGGACTCCGTAATTCACCCCTCCACTTT CASSESGLRNSPLHF
TRBD2 - TRBJ2-1 15 TRBV9 TGTGCCAGCAGCGCTAGCGGGGGGGTGTTCAATGAGCAGTTCTTC CASSASGGVFNEQFF
TRBD1 - TRBJ2-7 13 TRBV29-1 TGCAGCGTTTTCACAGGGGAATCCTACGAGCAGTACTTC CSVFTGESYEQYF
TRBD1 - TRBJ1-1 17 TRBV7-3 TGTGCCAGCAGCTTAACGGACAGGGGGCTATCGAACACTGAAGCTTTCTTT CASSLTDRGLSNTEAFF
TRBD2 - TRBJ2-5 15 TRBV28 TGTGCCAGCAGTAGCGGGGGCCGAATCCAAGAGACCCAGTACTTC CASSSGGRIQETQYF
TRBD1 - TRBJ2-3 15 TRBV10-1 TGCGCCAGCAGTGGAGGGACAGGGGGTTTTGATACGCAGTATTTT CASSGGTGGFDTQYF
- - TRBJ2-2 14 TRBV11-3 TGTGCCAGCAGCATACTAGGGAACACCGGGGAGCTGTTTTTT CASSILGNTGELFF
- - TRBJ2-2 17 TRBV7-8 TGTGCCAGCAGCTCCCCAATCGCGGCGGGGAACACCGGGGAGCTGTTTTTT CASSSPIAAGNTGELFF
- - TRBJ2-3 13 TRBV10-3 TGTGCCAGCCAGAGAGGAAGCACAGATACGCAGTATTTT CASQRGSTDTQYF
TRBD1 - TRBJ1-2 12 TRBV18 TGTGCCAGCTCCCGGGACAGGGACGGCTACACCTTC CASSRDRDGYTF
TRBD1 - TRBJ2-5 16 TRBV3-1/TRBV3-2 TGTGCCAGCAGCCGGGGAATAGCAGGGGGCCAAGAGACCCAGTACTTC CASSRGIAGGQETQYF
- - TRBJ2-1 16 TRBV2 TGTGCCAGCAGTGAAGAATCGGGACTGACTCCCAGTGAGCAGTTCTTC CASSEESGLTPSEQFF
TRBD1 - TRBJ1-5 15 TRBV28 TGTGCCAGCAGCCCCACGGGGACAGGGAGACAGCCCCAGCATTTT CASSPTGTGRQPQHF
- - TRBJ2-5 10 TRBV2 TGTGCCAGTGGCCGAGAGACCCAGTACTTC CASGRETQYF
TRBD1 - TRBJ2-5 14 TRBV13 TGTGCCAGCAGCTTACGACAGGGCCAAGAGACCCAGTACTTC CASSLRQGQETQYF
- - TRBJ1-2 15 TRBV9 TGTGCCAGCAGCGCGCACCCGGGAACCCTTTATGGCTACACCTTC CASSAHPGTLYGYTF
TRBD2 - TRBJ2-5 15 TRBV3-1/TRBV3-2 TGTGCCAGCAGCCTAGCGGGGGGGCCCCGGGAGACCCAGTACTTC CASSLAGGPRETQYF
- - TRBJ2-5 14 TRBV30 TGTGCCTGGAGTGTACCAGGGATCTCGGAGACCCAGTACTTC CAWSVPGISETQYF
- - TRBJ1-5 15 TRBV19 TGTGCCAGTAGTATAAACGGACTTAGCAATCAGCCCCAGCATTTT CASSINGLSNQPQHF
- - TRBJ1-6 13 TRBV2 TGTGCCAGACAACAGGGCGGGAATTCACCCCTCCACTTT CARQQGGNSPLHF
TRBD1 - TRBJ2-5 16 TRBV5-1 TGCGCCAGCAGCACGCCGGGACAGTCGTACCAAGAGACCCAGTACTTC CASSTPGQSYQETQYF
TRBD2 - TRBJ2-3 14 TRBV24-1 TGTGCCACCATTGGAGCGGGGGGCACAGATACGCAGTATTTT CATIGAGGTDTQYF
TRBD1 - TRBJ2-5 15 TRBV25-1 TGTGCCAGCAGTTGGACAGGGGGCTTACGAGAGACCCAGTACTTC CASSWTGGLRETQYF
TRBD1 - TRBJ2-1 16 TRBV18 TGTGCCAGCTCACTCTCCCGGACAGGGGGAACCAATGAGCAGTTCTTC CASSLSRTGGTNEQFF
- - TRBJ2-1 13 TRBV5-1 TGCGCCAGCAGCTTTACGGGAGAGGTTGAGCAGTTCTTC CASSFTGEVEQFF
- once TRBJ2-3 14 TRBV27 TGTGCCAGCGGGGGGGCTTGGGGGACAGATACGCAGTATTTT CASGGAWGTDTQYF
TRBD2 - TRBJ2-5 14 TRBV5-4 TGTGCCAGCAGCTTGGTAGACGGGGGGGAGACCCAGTACTTC CASSLVDGGETQYF
- - TRBJ1-6 16 TRBV3-1/TRBV3-2 TGTGCCAGCAGCCTCCCTAAGGTCAGGGCGAACTCACCCCTCCACTTT CASSLPKVRANSPLHF
TRBD1 - TRBJ2-3 15 TRBV7-9 TGTGCCAGCAGTTGGGGACAGGGTGGCGCAGATACGCAGTATTTT CASSWGQGGADTQYF
- - TRBJ1-1 11 TRBV5-1 TGCGCCAGCAGCTTTGGCGGGGAAGCTTTCTTT CASSFGGEAFF
- - TRBJ2-2 11 TRBV19 TGTGCCAGTAGCTGGAGCGGGGAGCTGTTTTTT CASSWSGELFF
- - TRBJ1-4 15 TRBV6-5 TGTGCCAGCAGTTACTCCGGGGGTATTAATGAAAAACTGTTTTTT CASSYSGGINEKLFF
TRBD1 - TRBJ1-4 13 TRBV7-9 TGTGCCAGCGGACAGGGGGATCCCCAAAAACTGTTTTTT CASGQGDPQKLFF
- - TRBJ2-3 12 TRBV4-1 TGCGCCAGCAGGGGGGCTGGTGATACGCAGTATTTT CASRGAGDTQYF
TRBD1 - TRBJ2-7 16 TRBV7-9 TGTGCCAGCAGCCGCCCCTCTGGTGACAGGGACAACGAGCAGTACTTC CASSRPSGDRDNEQYF
- - TRBJ1-5 14 TRBV7-9 TGTGCCAGCAGTTCGACCTTAGCGGGTCAGCCCCAGCATTTT CASSSTLAGQPQHF
TRBD1 - TRBJ2-1 13 TRBV12-3/TRBV12-4 TGTGCCAGCAGTCTCACAGGGGCAAATGAGCAGTTCTTC CASSLTGANEQFF
- once TRBJ1-1 13 TRBV6-1 TGTGCCAGCAGTACCCAGGGGTATACTGAAGCTTTCTTT CASSTQGYTEAFF
TRBD1 - TRBJ1-5 14 TRBV6-5 TGTGCCAGCAGCCGAACAGGGGCCGGTCAGCCCCAGCATTTT CASSRTGAGQPQHF
TRBD1 - TRBJ2-3 15 TRBV2 TGTGCCAGCAGTCCTACAGGGGGTCCCACAGATACGCAGTATTTT CASSPTGGPTDTQYF
- - TRBJ1-6 19 TRBV6-4 TGTGCCAGCAGTGACCTCCCGCCAGGGTGGATGGTCTATAATTCACCCCTCCACTTT CASSDLPPGWMVYNSPLHF